Below, 21 T cell receptor beta chains from the same sample are listed, as sequenced in a study of Ad26.COV2.S vaccination and SARS-CoV-2 variants. Documented treatment: some 19 received Ad26.COV2.S at low or high dose, single or two shots; roughly five received placebo; per-sample allocation not given. Sampling happened 63 days after the first vaccine or placebo injection. Repertoires were generated with immunoSEQ multiplex PCR, while TCRdb's copy carries only in-frame clones and drops some. Of 300,000 to 350,000 clones detected, about 82% appear once; the ten largest clones hold 2.1%. Sequencing used peripheral blood, obtained in a trial of Ad26.COV2.S vaccine versus placebo. The receptors were gathered from a person aged 18 to 65 who received the Ad26.COV2.S COVID-19 vaccine or a placebo.

The chain combines TRBV4-1 with TRBJ2-2, with 7 bases lining up with TRBD1. This CDR3 comprises 13 residues. Per germline, CDR1 MGHRA and CDR2 YSYEKL. V lost 8 bases and J lost 2; bases outside the gene matches: 2. The CDR3 DNA reads TGCGCCAGCGGGGACAGTAACACCGGGGAGCTGTTTTTT. Amino acids: CASGDSNTGELFF.

The CDR3 protein is CASSKGDRGFYNEQFF. The CDR3 region has the DNA TGTGCCAGCAGCAAAGGGGACAGGGGATTCTACAATGAGCAGTTCTTC. The gene calls are TRBV21-1 and TRBJ2-1; the table's D gene call, TRBD1, was not cross checked with the DNA. TRBV21-1 is deemed a pseudogene. This CDR3 region has 16 residues.

The CDR3 DNA reads as TGTGCCGGCGGGACAGTTGTGAACGGGGAGCTGTTTTTT. Translating it yields CAGGTVVNGELFF. V usage is TRBV2 and J usage is TRBJ2-2, with a weak D call TRBD1 (7 bases). Germline V gene sequence: CDR1 SNHLY, CDR2 FYNNEI. The germline V and J ends were trimmed by 11 bases and 7 bases, with 17 bases remaining between them. This CDR3 comprises 13 residues.

V and J are TRBV5-1 and TRBJ1-6, with no clear D. This CDR3 is 15 amino acids long. Germline values: CDR1 SGHRS, CDR2 YFSETQ. V was trimmed by 4 bases and J by 7 bases, leaving 15 bases between them. As DNA, the CDR3 is TGCGCCAGCAGCCCAGGTCAGTCGCGGAATTCACCCCTCCACTTT. Translating it yields CASSPGQSRNSPLHF.

The V call is TRBV19, the J call TRBJ1-2; D gene unclear. The germline V gene has CDR1 LNHDA and CDR2 SQIVND (reference sequence). V lost 7 bases and J 4 bases, leaving 10 bases between the germline ends. This CDR3 has 12 residues. Here the CDR3 reads CASKEGSYGYTF. In DNA form, the CDR3 reads TGTGCCAGTAAGGAGGGATCCTATGGCTACACCTTC.

This chain links TRBV7-3 with TRBJ2-3; 8 nucleotides agree with TRBD2. Germline CDR1 and CDR2: SGHTA and FQGTGA. With V trimmed by 5 bases and J by 3 bases, 7 bases remained unmatched. The CDR3 runs 15 residues. CDR3 loop: CASSNSGTRTDTQYF. As DNA, the CDR3 is TGTGCCAGCAGCAACTCCGGGACTAGAACAGATACGCAGTATTTT.

The chain couples TRBV28 to TRBJ1-1; D is undetermined. Germline CDR1 and CDR2: MDHEN and SYDVKM. The CDR3 extends over 11 amino acids. V dropped 8 bases and J dropped 3 bases, with 7 bases sitting between them. The CDR3 DNA reads TGTGCCAGCTCCGTATACACTGAAGCTTTCTTT. Residues: CASSVYTEAFF.

The chain links TRBV19 to TRBJ1-2; D might be TRBD1 (6 bases). CDR1 and CDR2 from the germline V gene are LNHDA and SQIVND (reference sequence). The germline V and J ends were trimmed by 0 bases and 4 bases, with 15 bases remaining between them. The CDR3 is 16 amino acids. The CDR3 reads CASSIDGGLSGYGYTF. The CDR3 region has the DNA TGTGCCAGTAGTATAGACGGGGGCTTATCCGGCTATGGCTACACCTTC.

The chain has TRBV7-2 and TRBJ1-2, with a weak D call TRBD1 (5 bases). This CDR3 has 15 residues. The germline V gene has CDR1 SGHTA and CDR2 FQGNSA. Trimming removed 5 bases at V and 4 bases at J, with 17 bases between. This CDR3 reads CASSPGAAQFYGYTF. The CDR3 nucleotides are TGTGCCAGCAGCCCTGGGGCGGCACAGTTCTATGGCTACACCTTC.

This clone was seen only a few times. CDR3 protein: CASSMTSGGHEQFF. The CDR3 coding sequence is TGCGCCAGCAGCATGACTAGCGGGGGACATGAGCAGTTCTTC. This chain links TRBV5-1 with TRBJ2-1; the match to TRBD2 covers 12 bases. With 4 bases clipped from V and 8 bases from J, the junction kept 4 bases outside the gene matches. The germline CDR1 and CDR2 sequences are SGHRS and YFSETQ. The CDR3 length is 14 residues.

A note on this clone: A much more abundant neighbour one base away suggests this may be a read error. This chain joins TRBV6-5 and TRBJ1-1; 9 nucleotides line up with TRBD1. Looked up from germline, CDR1 is MNHEY and CDR2 is SVGAGI. The ends lost 11 bases at V and 3 bases at J; junction bases unmatched: 10. The CDR3 extends over 14 amino acids. The CDR3 nucleotides read TGTGCCTGCACCGAGGGACAGGGCTACACTGAAGCTTTCTTT. Amino acids: CACTEGQGYTEAFF.

The chain combines TRBV11-3 with TRBJ1-2; D is perhaps TRBD1 (5 bases). The CDR3 loop spans 14 amino acids. V gave up 4 bases and J gave up 6 bases, with 15 bases separating them. The germline V gene encodes CDR1 SGHNT and CDR2 YENEEA. The CDR3 DNA reads as TGTGCCAGCAGCTCTTCAGGGTTTTTTGATGGCTACACCTTC. Translated, it gives CASSSSGFFDGYTF.

V is TRBV10-1 and J is TRBJ2-5; D is possibly TRBD2 (5 bases). Trimming removed 3 bases at V and 4 bases at J, with 15 bases between. The CDR3 runs to 15 residues. CDR1 and CDR2 from the germline V gene are WNHNN and SYGVQD (reference sequence). The CDR3 DNA reads TGCGCCAGCAGTGATAACAGCCCACGGGGAGAGACCCAGTACTTC. This encodes CASSDNSPRGETQYF.

This chain links TRBV11-2 with TRBJ2-3, with D hard to call. Per germline, CDR1 SGHAT and CDR2 FQNNGV. V lost 0 bases and J lost 4, with 11 bases in between. The length of the CDR3 is 15 residues. CDR3 bases: TGTGCCAGCAGCTTAGATGGGGATAAACCAGATACGCAGTATTTT. Its protein is CASSLDGDKPDTQYF.

As DNA, the CDR3 is TGCGCCAGCAGCACCAAGCCGGACAGGGGTAATTACGAGCAGTACTTC. It specifies CASSTKPDRGNYEQYF. This chain links TRBV5-1 with TRBJ2-7; TRBD1 agrees at 9 bases. There are 16 residues in the CDR3. The ends lost 4 bases at V and 4 bases at J; junction bases unmatched: 12. The germline V gene has CDR1 SGHRS and CDR2 YFSETQ.

The gene calls are TRBV24-1 and TRBJ2-1; 8 bases are a match to TRBD1. The J segment lost 6 bases and the V segment lost 4 bases, leaving 16 bases of the junction unmatched. The germline V gene has CDR1 KGHDR and CDR2 SFDVKD. CDR3 size: 18 residues. The CDR3 bases are TGTGCCACCAGTGACACCGGGACAGGAGTCTTCAACCTCAATGAGCAGTTCTTC. Encoded protein: CATSDTGTGVFNLNEQFF.

There are a few counts of this clone. The V gene is TRBV4-1, the J gene TRBJ1-1; TRBD1 aligns across 7 bases. J was trimmed by 0 bases and V by 2 bases; bases with no gene match: 3. The CDR3 sequence is 15 residues long. Germline loops: CDR1 MGHRA, CDR2 YSYEKL. The CDR3 nucleotides are TGCGCCAGCAGCCAATCACAGGGGATGAACACTGAAGCTTTCTTT. It is translated as CASSQSQGMNTEAFF.

V gene TRBV18 combines with J gene TRBJ2-3; TRBD2 is a possible D gene (5 bases). V was shortened by 3 bases and J by 0 bases, with 13 bases between the two germline ends. The CDR3 length is 16 residues. The germline CDR1 and CDR2 sequences are KGHSH and LQKENI. Here the CDR3 reads CASSPPRLSSTDTQYF. CDR3 DNA sequence: TGTGCCAGCTCACCTCCGAGACTATCTAGCACAGATACGCAGTATTTT.

The chain combines TRBV5-4 with TRBJ1-4; tentative D call: TRBD1 (5 bases). V dropped 4 bases and J dropped 3 bases, with 13 bases sitting between them. The V gene's germline CDR1 is SGHNT and CDR2 YYREEE (reference sequence). The CDR3 has 15 amino acids. The DNA of the CDR3 is TGTGCCAGCAGCCCAGGGATAGGGGCTAATGAAAAACTGTTTTTT. The encoded protein is CASSPGIGANEKLFF.

This chain links TRBV7-2 with TRBJ1-6; weak D call: TRBD1 (5 bases). Germline V CDR1 and CDR2: SGHTA, FQGNSA. Deletions cut 5 bases from V and 11 bases from J, with 19 bases between. This CDR3 has 15 residues. The CDR3 loop is CASSASRASGPPLHF. CDR3 DNA sequence: TGTGCCAGCAGCGCAAGCAGGGCAAGTGGGCCACCCCTCCACTTT.

This clone was counted a single time. The chain employs TRBV6-6 and TRBJ1-1; D unclear. V was cut by 3 bases and J by 2 bases, with 10 bases left in between. The CDR3 sequence is 14 residues long. The germline CDR1 and CDR2 sequences are MNHNY and SVGAGI (reference sequence). CDR3 bases: TGTGCCAGCAGTTATCAGGACCGAAACACTGAAGCTTTCTTT. It translates to CASSYQDRNTEAFF.